The clone carrying this TCR beta chain was counted ten times or more. The target antigen is unknown. Per sample, at least 5 micrograms of total RNA were extracted. The data stem from a study of blood T cells in healthy people across ages. Primed by a sample-barcoded 5' primer and a J-beta primer mix, a second PCR proceeded for about 7 to 11 cycles. Paired-end reads containing CDR3 totaled no fewer than 2.5 million for each sample. TCRdb used MiXCR to reprocess the 5' RACE reads, holding one entry per CDR3 protein. The table shows hundreds of thousands of distinct CDR3 sequences, with about 30% occurring only once. Findings and caveats of the study: Naive T cell percentage strongly correlated with TCR beta diversity. Since the PBMCs were unsorted, naive and antigen-experienced cells could not be conclusively compared.

The germline gives CDR1 LGHDT, CDR2 YNNKEL (reference sequence). The CDR3 length is 15 residues. V dropped 1 base and J dropped 4 bases, with 13 bases sitting between them. Input material: blood. This clonotype originated in a woman of 80 years or more in good health. V and J are TRBV3-1 and TRBJ1-2; D ambiguous. The CDR3 DNA reads as TGTGCCAGCAGCCAAGGAGTGGGTCTCTTCTATGGCTACACCTTC. Amino acids: CASSQGVGLFYGYTF.